Listed below are T cell receptor beta chains from one sample, sequenced in a study of T cell changes during pregnancy in multiple sclerosis. Produced via immunoSEQ multiplex PCR; TCRdb's table is partial and in-frame only. The sample lists around 95,000 clones; approximately 95% were seen once. The specimen was peripheral blood, collected after pregnancy. These receptors were obtained from a female donor in good health, enrolled as a control in a pregnancy study. Each CDR3 is given with its conserved first and last residue. The D gene is left open where the match is weak. Part of the rows lack a size; the others show once, few, many or a class for expanded clones.

j_call d_call v_call clone_size cdr3_nt cdr3_aa
TRBJ2-6 NA TRBV4-1 NA TGCGCCAGCAGCCCGCCTAGTTGGACATCCTCTGGGGCCAACGTCCTGACTTTC CASSPPSWTSSGANVLTF
TRBJ2-1 NA TRBV4-2 once TGTGCCAGCAGCACGGAGGTCTACAATGAGCAGTTCTTC CASSTEVYNEQFF
TRBJ1-1 NA TRBV18 few TGTGCCAGCTCACCAACACATACGTCTGAAGCTTTCTTT CASSPTHTSEAFF
TRBJ1-4 TRBD1 TRBV30 NA TGTGCCTGGAGTGAGGCAGGGGGATATAAAAAACTGTTTTTT CAWSEAGGYKKLFF
TRBJ2-7 NA TRBV5-4 NA TGTGCCAGCAGTCGGGTTTCGGCAGGGAACTACGAGCAGTACTTC CASSRVSAGNYEQYF
TRBJ2-1 TRBD2 TRBV5-4 NA TGTGCCAGCAGCTTGAAGGGCAGCGGGAGGGGATACAATGAGCAGTTCTTC CASSLKGSGRGYNEQFF
TRBJ2-1 TRBD2 TRBV28 NA TGTGCCAGCAGTTTATCGGGGGGGACAAATGAGCAGTTCTTC CASSLSGGTNEQFF
TRBJ1-1 TRBD1 TRBV18 NA TGTGCCAGCTCACCTGACAGGGGCGGAACTGAAGCTTTCTTT CASSPDRGGTEAFF
TRBJ1-1 NA TRBV2 NA TGTGCCAGCAGCTACAGGGTTGACACTGAAGCTTTCTTT CASSYRVDTEAFF
TRBJ2-7 NA TRBV28 NA TGTGCCAGCAGTTCCCCCAGGGGGGCTTCCTACGAGCAGTACTTC CASSSPRGASYEQYF
TRBJ2-2 NA TRBV7-9 NA TGTGCCAGCAGCAAAATAGCCGGGGAGCTGTTTTTT CASSKIAGELFF
TRBJ1-2 NA TRBV11-2 NA TGTGCCAGCAGCTTAAGCTCATATGGCTACACCTTC CASSLSSYGYTF
TRBJ2-2 TRBD2 TRBV7-9 NA TGTGCCAGCAGCACCCGACTAGCGGGAGAAAACACCGGGGAGCTGTTTTTT CASSTRLAGENTGELFF
TRBJ1-4 NA TRBV6-5 once TGTGCCAGCAGCCGCAAGACAGTGGAAAAACTGTTTTTT CASSRKTVEKLFF
TRBJ1-3 TRBD1 TRBV5-1 NA TGCGCCAGCAGCGCGGGACAGGGAGGCACCATATATTTT CASSAGQGGTIYF
TRBJ2-7 NA TRBV5-4 once TGTGCCAGCAGCCAAATCGGGTCCTACGAGCAGTACTTC CASSQIGSYEQYF
TRBJ2-7 NA TRBV13 NA TGTGCCAGCAGCTTATACCTAGGATCCTACGAGCAGTACTTC CASSLYLGSYEQYF
TRBJ1-1 TRBD1 TRBV27 NA TGTGCCAGCAGTTCCAGACAGGGCTCTACTGAAGCTTTCTTT CASSSRQGSTEAFF
TRBJ2-7 NA TRBV7-9 NA TGTGCCAGCAGCTTCGGACTCATCTACGAGCAGTACTTC CASSFGLIYEQYF
TRBJ2-5 NA TRBV5-1 NA TGCGCCAGCAACGAAGACAACCAAGAGACCCAGTACTTC CASNEDNQETQYF
TRBJ2-7 NA TRBV27 NA TGTGCCAGCAGTTTGTCCACAGCAGGACTCTACGAGCAGTACTTC CASSLSTAGLYEQYF
TRBJ2-3 TRBD1 TRBV29-1 few TGCAGCGTTGAAGATCGTCAGGGGGCATTAGATACGCAGTATTTT CSVEDRQGALDTQYF
TRBJ2-1 TRBD2 TRBV27 NA TGTGCCAGCAGTTCCCCGACTAGCCGACGTGCTGTAAGGAATGAGCAGTTCTTC CASSSPTSRRAVRNEQFF
TRBJ2-5 NA TRBV5-8 NA TGTGCCAGCAGCTTGGTCCGGGAGACCCAGTACTTC CASSLVRETQYF
TRBJ1-4 NA TRBV5-1 NA TGCGCCAGCAGCCCCGAGGGGGTAGCGGGGGAAAAACTGTTTTTT CASSPEGVAGEKLFF
TRBJ2-3 TRBD1 TRBV4-1 once TGCGCCAGCAGCCAGACGACAGGGACGCAGTATTTT CASSQTTGTQYF
TRBJ1-4 NA TRBV5-6 NA TGTGCCAGCAGCTTCTGGACAAAGGGAACTAATGAAAAACTGTTTTTT CASSFWTKGTNEKLFF
TRBJ2-4 NA TRBV19 once TGTGCCAGTAGATCCGGACTCGTCCAGTACTTC CASRSGLVQYF
TRBJ2-7 NA TRBV28 NA TGTGCCAGCATCAGATCTCGACAGGTGGGGGAGCAGTACTTC CASIRSRQVGEQYF
TRBJ2-2 TRBD1 TRBV7-9 NA TGTGCCAGCAGCCGGGACAGGGGGACAGGGGAGCTGTTTTTT CASSRDRGTGELFF
TRBJ1-4 NA TRBV7-9 NA TGTGCCAGCAGCTTAGCCGGGGGAGCTGAAAAACTGTTTTTT CASSLAGGAEKLFF
TRBJ2-4 NA TRBV9 NA TGTGCCAGCAGCGTAGCAAGTAGCGGAAACATTCAGTACTTC CASSVASSGNIQYF
TRBJ2-6 TRBD1 TRBV11-2 once TGTGCCAGCAGCTTGGGACAGGGTCACTCTGGGGCCAACGTCCTGACTTTC CASSLGQGHSGANVLTF
TRBJ1-2 TRBD1 TRBV6-1 NA TGTGCCAGCAGTGAAGCGGCCGGGACAGAAGAGGAATATGGCTACACCTTC CASSEAAGTEEEYGYTF
TRBJ2-6 NA TRBV7-2 NA TGTGCCAGCAGCTTAATGGTTCAGGGCTTTACTCCTGGGGCCAACGTCCTGACTTTC CASSLMVQGFTPGANVLTF
TRBJ2-3 TRBD1 TRBV30 once TGTGCCTGGGGACAGGACACAGATACGCAGTATTTT CAWGQDTDTQYF
TRBJ2-5 NA TRBV29-1 NA TGCAGCGTTGATAAACAGGGATTAGAGACCCAGTACTTC CSVDKQGLETQYF
TRBJ1-3 TRBD1 TRBV4-1 NA TGCGCCAGCTCCGGACAGGTCTCTGGAAACACCATATATTTT CASSGQVSGNTIYF
TRBJ1-1 TRBD1 TRBV27 NA TGTGCCAGCAGTTATGGACAGGGGGCTTCCTTGAACACTGAAGCTTTCTTT CASSYGQGASLNTEAFF
TRBJ1-4 NA TRBV11-2 NA TGTGCCAGCAGCCGGGGGGGGGCCGGTGAAAAACTGTTTTTT CASSRGGAGEKLFF
TRBJ1-1 TRBD1 TRBV2 NA TGTGCCAGCACCGGGACAGGGGGGACTGAAGCTTTCTTT CASTGTGGTEAFF
TRBJ2-7 NA TRBV2 NA TGTGCCAGCAGTGAAGAGGGCGGGATGGGGTACGAGCAGTACTTC CASSEEGGMGYEQYF
TRBJ2-7 TRBD1 TRBV7-6 NA TGTGCCAGCAGCTACCGGGACAGCAACTACGAGCAGTACTTC CASSYRDSNYEQYF
TRBJ2-3 NA TRBV9 once TGTGCCAGCAGCGTAGCCCCAGATCCCACAGATACGCAGTATTTT CASSVAPDPTDTQYF
TRBJ2-7 NA TRBV27 NA TGTGCCAGCAGTCTGACCCCGGGCCTAAGGGGCTCCTACGAGCAGTACTTC CASSLTPGLRGSYEQYF
TRBJ1-2 NA TRBV2 NA TGTGCCAGTCGAATGGACAGTAACTATGGCTACACCTTC CASRMDSNYGYTF
TRBJ2-7 TRBD2 TRBV6-5 NA TGTGCCAGCAGTTCCCCGGGACTACCGACCTACGAGCAGTACTTC CASSSPGLPTYEQYF
TRBJ2-1 NA TRBV14 NA TGTGCCAGCAGCCTAAACCCGGGACTTCACTACAATGAGCAGTTCTTC CASSLNPGLHYNEQFF
TRBJ2-3 NA TRBV7-2 NA TGTGCCAGCAGCTTCGGGGATGCAGATACGCAGTATTTT CASSFGDADTQYF
TRBJ2-5 NA TRBV2 NA TGTGCCAGCAGTGAAGCGGGAAGGGGTGAGACCCAGTACTTC CASSEAGRGETQYF
TRBJ1-4 TRBD1 TRBV7-2 NA TGTGCCAGCAGCTTACAACAGGGGCCGAATGAAAAACTGTTTTTT CASSLQQGPNEKLFF
TRBJ1-2 NA TRBV7-8 NA TGTGCCAGCAGCTTAGCGTCCTACGTAGGCTACACCTTC CASSLASYVGYTF
TRBJ2-5 TRBD2 TRBV5-1 NA TGCGCCAGCAGCTCCGGGGGGGGCGGGGTTTTGGAAGAGACCCAGTACTTC CASSSGGGGVLEETQYF
TRBJ2-7 NA TRBV6-5 NA TGTGCCAGCAGTCCCGGCTCCTACGAGCAGTACTTC CASSPGSYEQYF
TRBJ2-3 TRBD2 TRBV2 NA TGTGCCAGCATAGGACTAGCGGCTGTAGTCGGTACGCAGTATTTT CASIGLAAVVGTQYF
TRBJ1-2 TRBD1 TRBV6-1 NA TGTGCCAGCAGTCCGCCGGGACAGGGGTTCTATGGCTACACCTTC CASSPPGQGFYGYTF
TRBJ1-5 NA TRBV21-1 NA TGTGCCAGCAGCAAAGTGTTTGCGGGGGGAGTCGGTAATCAGCCCCAGCATTTT CASSKVFAGGVGNQPQHF
TRBJ2-1 NA TRBV4-1 once TGCGCCAGCAGCCATGCCCGTAGCACGGATGAGCAGTTCTTC CASSHARSTDEQFF
TRBJ2-1 TRBD1 TRBV4-2 NA TGTGCCAGCAGCCAAGAGGGGGGGACAGGGACTGAGCAGTTCTTC CASSQEGGTGTEQFF
TRBJ1-1 NA TRBV10-3 few TGTGCCATCAGGACAGAGAACACTGAAGCTTTCTTT CAIRTENTEAFF